This TCR beta chain was sequenced during a study of shared clonotypes between healthy human individuals. Overall study context: Three plates each covered CD4 naive and memory; CD8 naive two, CD8 memory one.

The study, taken as a whole, reports: Around 4.7% of naive CD4 clonotypes were shared across a few donors. The authors expected sequencing depth to affect clonotype sharing among donors. Generally, naive subsets came out with larger estimated richness than memory subsets.

This table comes from immunoSEQ multiplex PCR, and its TCRdb copy is limited to in-frame clones, with some not included. The sample carries roughly 2.1 million clones, approximately 94% recorded once. A note on this clone: Antigen specificity is unknown. Distinct nucleotide sequences in the sample also encode this CDR3.

In the naive CD8 group, cells lacked CD45RO and were positively selected for CCR7, so terminally differentiated effector memory CD45RA+ cells were left out. The sequence derives from a man between 18 and 29 years old in good health. Some clones in this sample may be carry-over from other donors' samples. Sequencing was carried out using naive CD8+ T cells from PBMCs.

The CDR3 reads CASRDRGQETQYF. CDR3 DNA: TGTGCCAGCCGTGACCGCGGGCAAGAGACCCAGTACTTC. This rearrangement joins TRBV27 to TRBJ2-5; the D gene is possibly TRBD2 (5 bases). Germline CDR1 is MNHEY and CDR2 is SMNVEV (reference sequence). This CDR3 is 13 amino acids long. V lost 8 bases and J lost 2, with 12 bases in between.